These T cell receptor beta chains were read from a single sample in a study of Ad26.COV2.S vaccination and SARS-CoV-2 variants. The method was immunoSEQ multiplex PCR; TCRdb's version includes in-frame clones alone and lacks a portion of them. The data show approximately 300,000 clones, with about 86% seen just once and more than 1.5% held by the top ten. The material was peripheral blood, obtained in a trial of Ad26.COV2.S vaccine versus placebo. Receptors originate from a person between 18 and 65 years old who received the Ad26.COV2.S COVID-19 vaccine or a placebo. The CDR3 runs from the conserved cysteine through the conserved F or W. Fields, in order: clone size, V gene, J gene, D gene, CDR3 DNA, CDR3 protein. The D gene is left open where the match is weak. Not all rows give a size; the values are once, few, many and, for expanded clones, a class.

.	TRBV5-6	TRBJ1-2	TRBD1	TGTGCCAGCAGCTCTGATTCTTCTCGAATAAGACAGGGCCTCTATGGCTACACCTTC	CASSSDSSRIRQGLYGYTF
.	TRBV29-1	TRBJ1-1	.	TGCAGCGTTGAAAGGCAGGGAGGGACTGAAGCTTTCTTT	CSVERQGGTEAFF
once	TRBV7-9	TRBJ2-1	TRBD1	TGTGCCAGCAGCTCCCTCGGGACAGAAACCTACAATGAGCAGTTCTTC	CASSSLGTETYNEQFF
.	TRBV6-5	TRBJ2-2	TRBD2	TGTGCCAGCAGTTACTCAGGGAGGGTTCCCACCGGGGAGCTGTTTTTT	CASSYSGRVPTGELFF
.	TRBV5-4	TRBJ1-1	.	TGTGCCAGCAGCTACCTCGGGGGGGCTCAGAACACTGAAGCTTTCTTT	CASSYLGGAQNTEAFF
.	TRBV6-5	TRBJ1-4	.	TGTGCCAGCTCCAAATCGTGGGCAACTAATGAAAAACTGTTTTTT	CASSKSWATNEKLFF
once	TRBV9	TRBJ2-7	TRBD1	TGTGCCAGCAGCGTCCGGGACAGTACCTACGAGCAGTACTTC	CASSVRDSTYEQYF
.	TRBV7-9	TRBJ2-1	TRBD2	TGTGCCAGCTCCTGGACTAGCGGGGGGGCCCGCGTCGCGCAGTTCTTC	CASSWTSGGARVAQFF
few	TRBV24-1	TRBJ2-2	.	TGTGCCACCAGTGATTCCCGGGGCCTGAACACCGGGGAGCTGTTTTTT	CATSDSRGLNTGELFF
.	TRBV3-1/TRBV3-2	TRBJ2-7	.	TGTGCCAGCAGCCAACTGGGAGTGCGGCAGTACTTC	CASSQLGVRQYF
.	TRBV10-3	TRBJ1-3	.	TGTGCCATCAGTGGACGGGGAGATGGAAACACCATATATTTT	CAISGRGDGNTIYF